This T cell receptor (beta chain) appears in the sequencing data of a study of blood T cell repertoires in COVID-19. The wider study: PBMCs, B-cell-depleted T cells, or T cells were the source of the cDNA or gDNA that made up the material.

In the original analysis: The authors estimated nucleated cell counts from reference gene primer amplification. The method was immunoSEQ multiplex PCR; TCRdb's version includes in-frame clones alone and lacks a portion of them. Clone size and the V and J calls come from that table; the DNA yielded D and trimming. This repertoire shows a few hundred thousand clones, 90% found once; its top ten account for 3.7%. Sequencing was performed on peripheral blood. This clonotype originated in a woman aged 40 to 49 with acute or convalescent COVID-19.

The CDR3 DNA reads TGTGCCAGCAGCGTACAGGAGGCCTACGAGACCCAGTACTTC. As protein: CASSVQEAYETQYF. This chain links TRBV9 with TRBJ2-5; TRBD2 might be the D (5 bases). The germline gives CDR1 SGDLS, CDR2 YYNGEE. The CDR3 covers 14 residues. Trimming pared 1 base from V and 5 bases from J, leaving 12 bases between.